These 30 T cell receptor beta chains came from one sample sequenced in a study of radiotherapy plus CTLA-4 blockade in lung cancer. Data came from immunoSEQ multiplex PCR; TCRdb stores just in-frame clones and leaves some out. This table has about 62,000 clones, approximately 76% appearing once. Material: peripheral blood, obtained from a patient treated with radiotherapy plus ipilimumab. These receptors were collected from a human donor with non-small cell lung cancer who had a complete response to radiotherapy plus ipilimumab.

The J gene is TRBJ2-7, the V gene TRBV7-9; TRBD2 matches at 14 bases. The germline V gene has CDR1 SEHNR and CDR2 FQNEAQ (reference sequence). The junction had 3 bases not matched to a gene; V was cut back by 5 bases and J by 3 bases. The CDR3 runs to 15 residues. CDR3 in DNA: TGTGCCAGCAGCCCGGGGACTAGCGGGGGCTACGAGCAGTACTTC. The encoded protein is CASSPGTSGGYEQYF.

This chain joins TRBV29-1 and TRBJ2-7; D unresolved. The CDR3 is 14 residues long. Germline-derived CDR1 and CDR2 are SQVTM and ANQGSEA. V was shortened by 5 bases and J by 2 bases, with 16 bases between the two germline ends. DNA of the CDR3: TGCAGCGTTCACAGTCCAATAAACCCCTACGAGCAGTACTTC. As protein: CSVHSPINPYEQYF.

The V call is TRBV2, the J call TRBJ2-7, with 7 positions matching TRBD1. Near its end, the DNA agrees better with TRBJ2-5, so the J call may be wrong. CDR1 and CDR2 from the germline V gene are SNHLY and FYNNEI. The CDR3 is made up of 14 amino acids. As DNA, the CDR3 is TGTGCCAGCAGACTGACAGGGATTCTCGAGACCCAGTACTTC. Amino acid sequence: CASRLTGILETQYF.

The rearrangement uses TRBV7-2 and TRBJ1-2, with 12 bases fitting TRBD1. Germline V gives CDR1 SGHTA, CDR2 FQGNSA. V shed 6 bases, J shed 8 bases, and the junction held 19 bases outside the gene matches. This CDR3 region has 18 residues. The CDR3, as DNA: TGTGCCAGCAGTTTATCTTCCGGTTTGGGACAGGGGGCGCGAGGCTACACCTTC. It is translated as CASSLSSGLGQGARGYTF.

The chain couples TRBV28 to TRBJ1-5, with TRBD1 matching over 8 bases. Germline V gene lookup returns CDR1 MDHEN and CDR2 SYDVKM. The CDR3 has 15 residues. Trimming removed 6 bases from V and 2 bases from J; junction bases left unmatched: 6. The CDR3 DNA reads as TGTGCCAGCAGCCTGACAGGGGCGGGCAATCAGCCCCAGCATTTT. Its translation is CASSLTGAGNQPQHF. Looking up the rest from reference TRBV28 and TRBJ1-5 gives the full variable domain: DVKVTQSSRYLVKRTGEKVFLECVQDMDHENMFWYRQDPGLGLRLIYFSYDVKMKEKGDIPEGYSVSREKKERFSLILESASTNQTSMYLCASSLTGAGNQPQHFGDGTRLSIL.

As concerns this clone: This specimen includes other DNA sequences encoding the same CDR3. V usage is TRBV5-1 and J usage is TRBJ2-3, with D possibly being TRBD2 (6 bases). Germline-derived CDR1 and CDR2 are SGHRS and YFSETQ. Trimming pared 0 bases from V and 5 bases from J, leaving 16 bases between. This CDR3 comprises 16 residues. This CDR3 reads CASSLDGGSNGDTQYF. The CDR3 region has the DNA TGCGCCAGCAGCTTGGACGGAGGGTCGAACGGAGATACGCAGTATTTT.

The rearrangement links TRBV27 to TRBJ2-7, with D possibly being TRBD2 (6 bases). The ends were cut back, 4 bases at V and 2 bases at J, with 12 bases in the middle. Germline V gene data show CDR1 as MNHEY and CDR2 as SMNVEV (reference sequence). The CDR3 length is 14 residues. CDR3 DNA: TGTGCCAGCAGTTCCGGGGGACTGGCCTACGAGCAGTACTTC. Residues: CASSSGGLAYEQYF.

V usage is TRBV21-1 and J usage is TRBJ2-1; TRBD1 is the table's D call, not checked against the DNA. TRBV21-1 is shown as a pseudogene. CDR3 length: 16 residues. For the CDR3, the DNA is TGTGCCAGCAGCACCTACAGGGGGCTCCATTACAATGAGCAGTTCTTC. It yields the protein CASSTYRGLHYNEQFF.

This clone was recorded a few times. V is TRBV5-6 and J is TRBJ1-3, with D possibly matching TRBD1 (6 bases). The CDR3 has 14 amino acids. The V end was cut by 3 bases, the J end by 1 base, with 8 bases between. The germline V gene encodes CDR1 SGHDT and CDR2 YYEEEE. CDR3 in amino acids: CASSSGQSGNTIYF. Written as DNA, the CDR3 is TGTGCCAGCAGCTCCGGACAGTCTGGAAACACCATATATTTT.

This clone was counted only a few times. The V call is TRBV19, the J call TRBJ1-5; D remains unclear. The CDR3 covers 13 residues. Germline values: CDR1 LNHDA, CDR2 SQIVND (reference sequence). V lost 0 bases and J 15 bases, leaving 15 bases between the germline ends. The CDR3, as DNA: TGTGCCAGTAGTATAGATCTAGGCAGTTCGGTGCATTTT. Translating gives CASSIDLGSSVHF. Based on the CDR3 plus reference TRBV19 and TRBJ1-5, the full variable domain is DGGITQSPKYLFRKEGQNVTLSCEQNLNHDAMYWYRQDPGQGLRLIYYSQIVNDFQKGDIAEGYSVSREKKESFPLTVTSAQKNPTAFYLCASSIDLGSSVHFGDGTRLSIL.

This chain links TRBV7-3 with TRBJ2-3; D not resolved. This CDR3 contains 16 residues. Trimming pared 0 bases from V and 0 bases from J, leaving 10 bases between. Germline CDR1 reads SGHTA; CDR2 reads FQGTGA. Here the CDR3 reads CASSLTVRSSTDTQYF. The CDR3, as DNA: TGTGCCAGCAGCTTAACGGTCAGATCTAGCACAGATACGCAGTATTTT.

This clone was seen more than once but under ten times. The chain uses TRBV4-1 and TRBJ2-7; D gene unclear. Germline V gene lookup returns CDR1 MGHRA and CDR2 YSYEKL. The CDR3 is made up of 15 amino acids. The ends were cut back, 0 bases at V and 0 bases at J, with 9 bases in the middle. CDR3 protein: CASSQEPGNSYEQYF. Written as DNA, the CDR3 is TGCGCCAGCAGCCAAGAACCAGGAAACTCCTACGAGCAGTACTTC.

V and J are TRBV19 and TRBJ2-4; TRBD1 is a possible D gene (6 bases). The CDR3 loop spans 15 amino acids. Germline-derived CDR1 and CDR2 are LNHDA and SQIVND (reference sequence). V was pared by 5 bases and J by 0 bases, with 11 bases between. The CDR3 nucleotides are TGTGCCAGTAGTGACACAGGGTTAGCCAAAAACATTCAGTACTTC. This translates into CASSDTGLAKNIQYF.

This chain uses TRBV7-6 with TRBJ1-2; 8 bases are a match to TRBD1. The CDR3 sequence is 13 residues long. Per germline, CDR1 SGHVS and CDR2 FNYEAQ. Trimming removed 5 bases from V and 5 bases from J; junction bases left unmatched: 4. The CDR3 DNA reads TGTGCCAGCAGCGACAGGGGAGGATATGGCTACACCTTC. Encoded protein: CASSDRGGYGYTF. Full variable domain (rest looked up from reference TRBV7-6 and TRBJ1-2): GAGVSQSPRYKVTKRGQDVALRCDPISGHVSLYWYRQALGQGPEFLTYFNYEAQQDKSGLPNDRFSAERPEGSISTLTIQRTEQRDSAMYRCASSDRGGYGYTFGSGTRLTVV.

The CDR3, as DNA: TGCGCCAGCAGCCGGGAGTTTAGCGGGGCCAAACGGAATACGCAGTATTTT. Amino acids: CASSREFSGAKRNTQYF. This chain joins TRBV4-3 and TRBJ2-3; TRBD2 agrees at 8 bases. The CDR3 runs 17 residues. The germline V gene encodes CDR1 LGHNA and CDR2 YSLEER. V lost 4 bases and J lost 7; bases outside the gene matches: 16.

In DNA, the CDR3 is TGTGCCAGCAGCCCGAGGAGCGGTTTTAATGAAAAACTGTTTTTT. This codes for CASSPRSGFNEKLFF. The genes are TRBV7-8 and TRBJ1-4; D is ambiguous. V gave up 5 bases and J gave up 4 bases, with 14 bases separating them. There are 15 residues in the CDR3. CDR1 is SGHVS and CDR2 is FQNEAQ in the germline V gene. Together with reference TRBV7-8 and TRBJ1-4, the CDR3 gives the full variable domain: GAGVSQSPRYKVAKRGQDVALRCDPISGHVSLFWYQQALGQGPEFLTYFQNEAQLDKSGLPSDRFFAERPEGSVSTLKIQRTQQEDSAVYLCASSPRSGFNEKLFFGSGTQLSVL.

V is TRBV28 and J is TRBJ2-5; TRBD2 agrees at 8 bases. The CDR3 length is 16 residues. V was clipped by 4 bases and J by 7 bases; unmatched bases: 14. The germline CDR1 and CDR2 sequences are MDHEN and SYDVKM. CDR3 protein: CASSSLRTGRAGTQYF. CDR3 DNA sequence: TGTGCCAGCAGTTCCTTAAGGACCGGGAGGGCGGGGACCCAGTACTTC.

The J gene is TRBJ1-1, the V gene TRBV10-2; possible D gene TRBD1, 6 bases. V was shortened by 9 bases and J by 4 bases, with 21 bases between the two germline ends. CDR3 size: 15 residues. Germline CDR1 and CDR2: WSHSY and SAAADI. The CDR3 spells CASPIEGDVGTEAFF. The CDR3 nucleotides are TGCGCCAGTCCTATAGAGGGGGATGTCGGCACTGAAGCTTTCTTT.

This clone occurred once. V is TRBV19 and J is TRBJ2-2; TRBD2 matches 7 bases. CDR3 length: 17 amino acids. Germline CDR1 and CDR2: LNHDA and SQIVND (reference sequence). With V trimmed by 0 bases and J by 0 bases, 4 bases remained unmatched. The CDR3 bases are TGTGCCAGTAGTATAGATAGGGACTATACGAACACCGGGGAGCTGTTTTTT. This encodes CASSIDRDYTNTGELFF.

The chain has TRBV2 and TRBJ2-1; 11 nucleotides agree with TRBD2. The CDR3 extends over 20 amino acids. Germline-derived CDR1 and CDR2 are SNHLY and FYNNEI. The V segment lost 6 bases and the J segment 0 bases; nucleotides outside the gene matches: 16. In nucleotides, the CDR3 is TGTGCCAGCAGGCCCGGGACTAGCGGTGGTGGGGGTTACTCCTACAATGAGCAGTTCTTC. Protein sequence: CASRPGTSGGGGYSYNEQFF.

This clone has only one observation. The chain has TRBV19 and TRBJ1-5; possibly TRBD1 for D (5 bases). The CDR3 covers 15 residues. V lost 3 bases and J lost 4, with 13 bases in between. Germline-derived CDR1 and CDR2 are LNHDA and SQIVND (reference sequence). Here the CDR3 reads CASSMDGRGNQPQHF. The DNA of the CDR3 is TGTGCCAGTAGTATGGACGGGCGGGGGAATCAGCCCCAGCATTTT.

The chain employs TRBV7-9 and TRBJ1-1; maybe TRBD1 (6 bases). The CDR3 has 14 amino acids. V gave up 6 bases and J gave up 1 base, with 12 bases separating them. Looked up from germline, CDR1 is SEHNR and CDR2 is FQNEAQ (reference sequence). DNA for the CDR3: TGTGCCAGCAGATCAGACAGGCGGAACACTGAAGCTTTCTTT. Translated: CASRSDRRNTEAFF.

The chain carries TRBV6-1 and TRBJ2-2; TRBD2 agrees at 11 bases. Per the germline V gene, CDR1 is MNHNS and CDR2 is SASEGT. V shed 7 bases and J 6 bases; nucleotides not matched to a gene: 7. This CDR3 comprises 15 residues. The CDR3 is CASTQLAGVAGELFF. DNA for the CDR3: TGTGCCAGCACCCAACTAGCGGGAGTGGCCGGGGAGCTGTTTTTT.

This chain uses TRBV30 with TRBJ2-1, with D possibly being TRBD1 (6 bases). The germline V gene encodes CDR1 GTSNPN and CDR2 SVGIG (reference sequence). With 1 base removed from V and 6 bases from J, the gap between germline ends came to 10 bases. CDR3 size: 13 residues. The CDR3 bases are TGTGCCTGGAGTGGGGCGACAGGCAATGAGCAGTTCTTC. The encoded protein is CAWSGATGNEQFF.

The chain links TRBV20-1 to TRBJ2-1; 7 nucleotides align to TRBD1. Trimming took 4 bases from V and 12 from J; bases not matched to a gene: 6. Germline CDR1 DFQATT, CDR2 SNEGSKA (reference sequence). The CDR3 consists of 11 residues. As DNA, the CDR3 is TGCAGTGCTATGGGGACAGTAGGGCAGTTCTTC. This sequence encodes CSAMGTVGQFF.

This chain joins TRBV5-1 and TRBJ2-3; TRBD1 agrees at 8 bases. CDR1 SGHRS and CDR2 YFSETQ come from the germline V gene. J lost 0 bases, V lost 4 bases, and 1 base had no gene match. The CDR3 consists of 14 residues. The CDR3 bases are TGCGCCAGCAGCCGACAGGGGAGCACAGATACGCAGTATTTT. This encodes CASSRQGSTDTQYF. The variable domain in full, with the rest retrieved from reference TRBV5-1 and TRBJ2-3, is KAGVTQTPRYLIKTRGQQVTLSCSPISGHRSVSWYQQTPGQGLQFLFEYFSETQRNKGNFPGRFSGRQFSNSRSEMNVSTLELGDSALYLCASSRQGSTDTQYFGPGTRLTVL.

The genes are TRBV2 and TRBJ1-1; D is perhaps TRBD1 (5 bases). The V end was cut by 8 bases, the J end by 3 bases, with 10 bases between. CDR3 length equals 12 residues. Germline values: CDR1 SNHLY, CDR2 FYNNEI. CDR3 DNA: TGTGCCAGCCGGTGGGGGGACACTGAAGCTTTCTTT. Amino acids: CASRWGDTEAFF.

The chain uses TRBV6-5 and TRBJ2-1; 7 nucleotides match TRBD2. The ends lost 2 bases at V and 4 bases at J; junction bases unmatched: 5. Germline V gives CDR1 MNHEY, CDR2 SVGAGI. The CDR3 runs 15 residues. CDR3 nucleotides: TGTGCCAGCAGTTACGGGGAGGGCCATTACAATGAGCAGTTCTTC. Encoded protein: CASSYGEGHYNEQFF.

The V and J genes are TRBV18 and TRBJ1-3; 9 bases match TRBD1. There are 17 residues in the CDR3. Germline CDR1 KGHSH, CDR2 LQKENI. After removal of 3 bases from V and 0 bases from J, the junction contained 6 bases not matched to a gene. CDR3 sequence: CASSPNPGQGSGNTIYF. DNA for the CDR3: TGTGCCAGCTCACCCAACCCGGGACAGGGCTCTGGAAACACCATATATTTT. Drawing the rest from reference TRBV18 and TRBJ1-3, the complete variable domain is NAGVMQNPRHLVRRRGQEARLRCSPMKGHSHVYWYRQLPEEGLKFMVYLQKENIIDESGMPKERFSAEFPKEGPSILRIQQVVRGDSAAYFCASSPNPGQGSGNTIYFGEGSWLTVV.

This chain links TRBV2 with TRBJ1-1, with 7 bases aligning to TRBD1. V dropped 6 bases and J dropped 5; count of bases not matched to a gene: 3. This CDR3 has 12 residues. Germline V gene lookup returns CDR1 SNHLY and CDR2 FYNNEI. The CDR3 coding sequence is TGTGCCAGCAGATTACAGGGGACTGAAGCTTTCTTT. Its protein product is CASRLQGTEAFF.